The 8 T cell receptor beta chains below come from one sample, sequenced in a study of control samples from healthy donors and cancer patients (dated by TCRdb to 2018 to 2020). The library was prepared using the immunoSEQ multiplex PCR assay. The source is immuneACCESS, and TCRdb retained only in-frame sequences with V and J called. Part of the clones is not carried over; for the studies checked, unresolved V genes explain less than half of this, and the remainder is unexplained. The sample data list 70,000 or so clones, and 90% to 95% of these were observed just once. The top ten hold about 6.2% of the sample. The sample was blood. The receptors come from a woman aged 40 to 50 in good health.

The chain employs TRBV19 and TRBJ1-4; 9 bases match TRBD1. The CDR3 is 14 residues long. J gave up 6 bases and V 6 bases, and 5 bases lay outside the gene matches. Germline CDR1 reads LNHDA; CDR2 reads SQIVND (reference sequence). The CDR3 protein is CASRPQGADEKLFF. CDR3 coding DNA: TGTGCCAGTAGACCACAGGGGGCTGATGAAAAACTGTTTTTT.

The chain recombines TRBV18 with TRBJ1-3, with no clear D. Germline CDR1 and CDR2: KGHSH and LQKENI. V dropped 0 bases and J dropped 8 bases, with 8 bases sitting between them. The CDR3 covers 13 residues. This chain's CDR3 is CASSPPTRDTIYF. The DNA for the CDR3 is TGTGCCAGCTCACCACCGACGCGGGACACCATATATTTT.

This clone was seen a few times. The chain couples TRBV4-2 to TRBJ2-7, with 7 nucleotides matching TRBD1. J gave up 3 bases and V 2 bases, and 10 bases lay outside the gene matches. The CDR3 length is 16 residues. Germline values: CDR1 LGHNA, CDR2 YNFKEQ. The CDR3 here is CASSQSDWDSHYEQYF. CDR3 coding DNA: TGTGCCAGCAGCCAATCCGATTGGGACAGTCACTACGAGCAGTACTTC.

This clone has only one observation. The chain carries TRBV2 and TRBJ2-1; possibly TRBD1 or TRBD2 for D (5 bases each). The CDR3 has 15 amino acids. Per the germline V gene, CDR1 is SNHLY and CDR2 is FYNNEI. The V end lost 6 bases, the J end lost 3 bases, and 15 bases lay between the germline ends. CDR3 sequence: CASRAGTTSYNEQFF. DNA of the CDR3: TGTGCCAGCAGAGCCGGGACCACCAGCTACAATGAGCAGTTCTTC.

This clone was detected once. The chain couples TRBV28 to TRBJ2-2; D is ambiguous. The germline V and J ends were trimmed by 2 bases and 3 bases, with 4 bases remaining between them. Germline V gives CDR1 MDHEN, CDR2 SYDVKM. The CDR3 consists of 13 residues. DNA of the CDR3: TGTGCCAGCAGTTTAAGCGACACCGGGGAGCTGTTTTTT. It is translated as CASSLSDTGELFF. The full variable domain, rest sourced from reference TRBV28 and TRBJ2-2, is DVKVTQSSRYLVKRTGEKVFLECVQDMDHENMFWYRQDPGLGLRLIYFSYDVKMKEKGDIPEGYSVSREKKERFSLILESASTNQTSMYLCASSLSDTGELFFGEGSRLTVL.

The chain employs TRBV3-1 (or the pseudogene TRBV3-2) and TRBJ2-5, with D possibly being TRBD2 (6 bases). The V gene lost 4 bases and the J gene lost 0 bases, with 12 bases spanning the gap. Germline V gives CDR1 LGHDT, CDR2 YNNKEL (reference sequence). The CDR3 length is 15 residues. The CDR3 is CASSRPRGNQETQYF. CDR3 coding DNA: TGTGCCAGCAGCCGCCCTCGCGGGAACCAAGAGACCCAGTACTTC.

V gene TRBV29-1 combines with J gene TRBJ1-2; 9 bases fit TRBD1. Germline assignment: CDR1 SQVTM and CDR2 ANQGSEA. Unmatched junction bases numbered 10, after V lost 5 bases and J lost 6 bases. The CDR3 consists of 14 residues. This CDR3 is CSVRDRGDFHGYTF. The CDR3, as DNA: TGCAGCGTTCGTGACAGGGGGGATTTTCATGGCTACACCTTC.

The chain joins TRBV10-1 to TRBJ2-4; 7 bases are a match to TRBD2. Trimming took 3 bases from V and 4 from J; bases not matched to a gene: 6. The germline V gene encodes CDR1 WNHNN and CDR2 SYGVQD (reference sequence). The CDR3 has 15 amino acids. In DNA form, the CDR3 reads TGCGCCAGCAGTGAAACCGGGACTACAAAAAACATTCAGTACTTC. Its protein is CASSETGTTKNIQYF.